Below, one T cell receptor (beta chain) is given with its context. Per the original methods: The authors estimated nucleated cell counts from reference gene primer amplification. Using immunoSEQ multiplex PCR, the repertoire was profiled, and TCRdb retains in-frame clones only, with some absent. V, J and clone size derive from that table, while D and trimming were established from the DNA sequence. The table includes more than 85,000 clones, approximately 84% detected once. The source of the sample is a study of blood T cell repertoires in COVID-19. Study details: Specimens from acute and convalescent COVID-19 originated in the United States, Italy and Spain. T cells, B-cell-depleted T cells, or PBMCs provided the cDNA or gDNA that served as material.

The TCR was taken from a woman aged 60-75 years with acute or convalescent COVID-19. Sample: peripheral blood.

The CDR3 nucleotides are TGTGCCACCAGTGATTTCGGACTCACCGGGGAGCTGTTTTTT. This translates into CATSDFGLTGELFF. The V and J genes are TRBV24-1 and TRBJ2-2, with D possibly TRBD2 on 5 matching bases. V lost 1 base to trimming and J lost 4 bases, with 6 bases between them. CDR1 and CDR2 (germline): KGHDR, SFDVKD. The CDR3 has 14 amino acids.